The entry below describes one T cell receptor beta chain. Antigen: not known. The data are from a study of T cell clonotyping in hematopoietic cell transplantation. Study results and limitations: Few recipient clonotypes overlapped donors; over 95% were de novo at given depth.

Sequencing used immunoSEQ multiplex PCR; TCRdb keeps in-frame clones, though not all of them. In the table there are about 2,600 clones, around 72% of which are singletons. The source is a male patient between 55 and 70 years old who had an allogeneic stem cell transplant, so T cells may come from the graft donor. Some clones in this sample may be carry-over from other donors' samples. Sequenced here: peripheral blood mononuclear cells, sampled 180 days after allogeneic stem cell transplant.

The CDR3 region is CAWSGRQGQKLFF. The CDR3 bases are TGTGCCTGGAGTGGAAGACAGGGACAAAAACTGTTTTTT. This sequence joins TRBV30 and TRBJ1-4, with 7 bases aligning to TRBD1. The CDR3 covers 13 residues. Per the germline V gene, CDR1 is GTSNPN and CDR2 is SVGIG (reference sequence). The J segment lost 9 bases and the V segment lost 1 base, leaving 5 bases of the junction unmatched. Variable domain in full (rest from reference TRBV30 and TRBJ1-4): SQTIHQWPATLVQPVGSPLSLECTVEGTSNPNLYWYRQAAGRGLQLLFYSVGIGQISSEVPQNLSASRPQDRQFILSSKKLLLSDSGFYLCAWSGRQGQKLFFGSGTQLSVL.